Listed below are T cell receptor beta chains from one sample, sequenced in a study of response to subunit inactivated influenza vaccine. TCRdb re-derived calls from the RT-PCR reads in MiXCR, one entry per CDR3 protein. The data contain roughly 630,000 distinct CDR3 sequences, 12% to 15% of them seen just once; the ten biggest clones take up 7.5% to 9%. The sample in question was PBMCs from blood, obtained 14 to 15 days before vaccination. The source is a man aged 45-65 years who received an inactivated influenza vaccine. The CDR3 runs from the conserved cysteine through the conserved F or W. The order of the fields is D gene, clone size, V gene, J gene, CDR3 DNA, CDR3 protein. A D gene is named only where the DNA matches it firmly. The size field is filled for only some rows; it gives once, few, many or a size class.

d_gene: -
abundance: -
v_gene: TRBV7-9
j_gene: TRBJ2-7
CDR3nt: TGTGCCAGCAGCCCGGGTCCTGTGCACGAGCAGTACTTC
CDR3aa: CASSPGPVHEQYF

d_gene: TRBD1
abundance: many
v_gene: TRBV9
j_gene: TRBJ1-1
CDR3nt: TGTGCCAGCAGCAAGACAGGGAGAGGGACTGAAGCTTTCTTT
CDR3aa: CASSKTGRGTEAFF

d_gene: -
abundance: -
v_gene: TRBV20-1
j_gene: TRBJ2-2
CDR3nt: TGCAGTGCTAGAGACCCCCGCGAAGGACTCGGGGAGCTGTTTTTT
CDR3aa: CSARDPREGLGELFF

d_gene: TRBD1
abundance: -
v_gene: TRBV29-1
j_gene: TRBJ2-1
CDR3nt: TGCAGCGTGGCCCGTGGGACAGGTAATAGTGAGCAGTTCTTC
CDR3aa: CSVARGTGNSEQFF

d_gene: TRBD1
abundance: few
v_gene: TRBV20-1
j_gene: TRBJ1-5
CDR3nt: TGCAGTGCTCCCACAGGGGCGAACCAGCCCCAGCATTTT
CDR3aa: CSAPTGANQPQHF

d_gene: -
abundance: -
v_gene: TRBV5-1
j_gene: TRBJ2-2
CDR3nt: TGCGCCAGCAGCTTCCGGGGGCCGAGTGCCGGGGAGCTGTTTTTT
CDR3aa: CASSFRGPSAGELFF

d_gene: -
abundance: -
v_gene: TRBV18
j_gene: TRBJ1-1
CDR3nt: TGTGCCAGCTCACCACCGCTGACCACTGAAGCTTTCTTT
CDR3aa: CASSPPLTTEAFF

d_gene: TRBD2
abundance: -
v_gene: TRBV7-2
j_gene: TRBJ2-1
CDR3nt: TGTGCCAGCAGCTCTATAGCGGGTTCGGCGTTCTTC
CDR3aa: CASSSIAGSAFF

d_gene: -
abundance: -
v_gene: TRBV27
j_gene: TRBJ2-7
CDR3nt: TGTGCCAGCAGTTGGCGCGGCGGGAACTCCTACGAGCAGTACTTC
CDR3aa: CASSWRGGNSYEQYF

d_gene: -
abundance: -
v_gene: TRBV7-8
j_gene: TRBJ1-5
CDR3nt: TGTGCCAGCAGCTTCCTACACGGACACCCCAATCAGCCCCAGCATTTT
CDR3aa: CASSFLHGHPNQPQHF

d_gene: TRBD1
abundance: -
v_gene: TRBV5-1
j_gene: TRBJ2-7
CDR3nt: TGCGCCAGCAGCTCAAGGACAGGGCCTTCCGAGCAGTACTTC
CDR3aa: CASSSRTGPSEQYF

d_gene: -
abundance: few
v_gene: TRBV2
j_gene: TRBJ1-5
CDR3nt: TGTGCCAGCAGTCTACAGGGTATGCGGCAGCCCCAGCATTTT
CDR3aa: CASSLQGMRQPQHF

d_gene: -
abundance: -
v_gene: TRBV3-1
j_gene: TRBJ1-1
CDR3nt: TGTGCCAGCAGCCAAGATAGGGGCGCCACGTCGTCTTTCTTT
CDR3aa: CASSQDRGATSSFF

d_gene: TRBD1
abundance: many
v_gene: TRBV18
j_gene: TRBJ2-7
CDR3nt: TGTGCCAGCTCACCACGGGACAGGGCCTCCTACGAGCAGTACTTC
CDR3aa: CASSPRDRASYEQYF

d_gene: TRBD1
abundance: few
v_gene: TRBV7-2
j_gene: TRBJ2-1
CDR3nt: TGTGCCAGCAGCTCCAGACAGGGGGCGTCCTACAATGAGCAGTTCTTC
CDR3aa: CASSSRQGASYNEQFF

d_gene: -
abundance: few
v_gene: TRBV4-3
j_gene: TRBJ2-7
CDR3nt: TGCGCCAGCAGCCAAGATTGGGGGATCTACGAGCAGTACTTC
CDR3aa: CASSQDWGIYEQYF

d_gene: -
abundance: -
v_gene: TRBV7-2
j_gene: TRBJ1-5
CDR3nt: TGTGCCAGCAGCTTTGGACAGCCGATTAGCAATCAGCCCCAGCATTTT
CDR3aa: CASSFGQPISNQPQHF

d_gene: TRBD1
abundance: -
v_gene: TRBV4-3
j_gene: TRBJ1-6
CDR3nt: TGCGCCAGCAGCCAAGAAACAGGGGGCGGTTTACCCCTCCACTTT
CDR3aa: CASSQETGGGLPLHF

d_gene: -
abundance: few
v_gene: TRBV7-2
j_gene: TRBJ2-4
CDR3nt: TGTGCCAGCAGCCCATTAGCGGTCTTAGCCAAAAACATTCAGTACTTC
CDR3aa: CASSPLAVLAKNIQYF

d_gene: TRBD1
abundance: -
v_gene: TRBV24-1
j_gene: TRBJ2-1
CDR3nt: TGTGCCAGGAAAGGTCAGGGGGTCCCGTTCTTC
CDR3aa: CARKGQGVPFF

d_gene: -
abundance: -
v_gene: TRBV15
j_gene: TRBJ1-1
CDR3nt: TGTGCCACCAGCAGAGAGGGGCGAGGCGCACTTGAAGCTTTCTTT
CDR3aa: CATSREGRGALEAFF

d_gene: -
abundance: -
v_gene: TRBV5-1
j_gene: TRBJ2-3
CDR3nt: TGCGCCAGCACCCCGCAGATCACACCGAGGACAGATACGCAGTATTTT
CDR3aa: CASTPQITPRTDTQYF

d_gene: -
abundance: few
v_gene: TRBV4-1
j_gene: TRBJ1-6
CDR3nt: TGCGCCAGCAGCCAAGAGGGGGGGACGTTGGGCAATTCACCCCTCCACTTT
CDR3aa: CASSQEGGTLGNSPLHF

d_gene: -
abundance: -
v_gene: TRBV30
j_gene: TRBJ2-7
CDR3nt: TGTGCCTGGATTAGCGAACCCTACTACGAGCAGTACTTC
CDR3aa: CAWISEPYYEQYF

d_gene: TRBD1
abundance: -
v_gene: TRBV16
j_gene: TRBJ2-7
CDR3nt: TGTGCCAGCTGCCAATCCCCGGGACAGATCTACGAGCAGTACTTC
CDR3aa: CASCQSPGQIYEQYF

d_gene: -
abundance: many
v_gene: TRBV5-1
j_gene: TRBJ2-5
CDR3nt: TGCGCCAGCAGCTCCGAGGGGGGGCAACAAGAGACCCAGTACTTC
CDR3aa: CASSSEGGQQETQYF

d_gene: -
abundance: -
v_gene: TRBV28
j_gene: TRBJ2-3
CDR3nt: TGTGCCAGCAGTTTATGGGCGGGGGCGAGCACAGATACGCAGTATTTT
CDR3aa: CASSLWAGASTDTQYF

d_gene: -
abundance: few
v_gene: TRBV7-2
j_gene: TRBJ1-2
CDR3nt: TGTGCCAGCAGCTTAAAAGGGCTTTCCTATGGCTACACCTTC
CDR3aa: CASSLKGLSYGYTF

d_gene: -
abundance: few
v_gene: TRBV18
j_gene: TRBJ2-5
CDR3nt: TGTGCCAGCTCACCAAAAACGTCCCAAGAGACCCAGTACTTC
CDR3aa: CASSPKTSQETQYF

d_gene: TRBD2
abundance: few
v_gene: TRBV6-2/TRBV6-3
j_gene: TRBJ2-1
CDR3nt: TGTGCCAGCAGTGACCCCCCTAGCGGGAGACCTCACAATGAGCAGTTCTTC
CDR3aa: CASSDPPSGRPHNEQFF

d_gene: -
abundance: few
v_gene: TRBV7-9
j_gene: TRBJ2-1
CDR3nt: TGTGCCAGCAGCAGTTGGACGAGCTCCTACAATGAGCAGTTCTTC
CDR3aa: CASSSWTSSYNEQFF

d_gene: TRBD1
abundance: few
v_gene: TRBV2
j_gene: TRBJ1-5
CDR3nt: TGTGCCAGCAGTAACTATCTAGGGGGCACTCAGCCCCAGCATTTT
CDR3aa: CASSNYLGGTQPQHF

d_gene: TRBD1
abundance: -
v_gene: TRBV5-1
j_gene: TRBJ2-3
CDR3nt: TGCGCCAGCAGCACAGGACAGGGGGTGTATACGCAGTATTTT
CDR3aa: CASSTGQGVYTQYF

d_gene: -
abundance: many
v_gene: TRBV5-6
j_gene: TRBJ1-2
CDR3nt: TGTGCCAGCAGCTTACTTAACTATGGCTACACCTTC
CDR3aa: CASSLLNYGYTF

d_gene: TRBD1
abundance: -
v_gene: TRBV20-1
j_gene: TRBJ2-3
CDR3nt: TGCAGTGCCCGAGGACAGGCCAACACAGATACGCAGTATTTT
CDR3aa: CSARGQANTDTQYF

d_gene: -
abundance: -
v_gene: TRBV29-1
j_gene: TRBJ2-7
CDR3nt: TGCAGCGTTGAGGGTGGGGAAATGACCTACGAGCAGTACTTC
CDR3aa: CSVEGGEMTYEQYF

d_gene: TRBD1
abundance: -
v_gene: TRBV7-9
j_gene: TRBJ1-5
CDR3nt: TGTGCCAGCAGCCTCGGACAGGGGGGTTCTCAGCCCCAGCATTTT
CDR3aa: CASSLGQGGSQPQHF

d_gene: -
abundance: -
v_gene: TRBV19
j_gene: TRBJ2-7
CDR3nt: TGTGCCAGTAGTAGCGGTAAACCCTCCTACGAGCAGTACTTC
CDR3aa: CASSSGKPSYEQYF

d_gene: -
abundance: -
v_gene: TRBV6-5
j_gene: TRBJ1-1
CDR3nt: TGTGCCAGCAGTTACATGGGATTGAACACTGAAGTTTTCTTT
CDR3aa: CASSYMGLNTEVFF

d_gene: TRBD1
abundance: few
v_gene: TRBV19
j_gene: TRBJ1-1
CDR3nt: TGTGCCAGTAGAAGGACAGGGGAGAACACTGAAGCTTTCTTT
CDR3aa: CASRRTGENTEAFF

d_gene: TRBD2
abundance: -
v_gene: TRBV9
j_gene: TRBJ2-3
CDR3nt: TGTGCCATCAGCTTGGGACTAGCGGGAGGTAGAGATACGCAGTATTTT
CDR3aa: CAISLGLAGGRDTQYF

d_gene: -
abundance: -
v_gene: TRBV5-1
j_gene: TRBJ2-3
CDR3nt: TGCGCCAGCAGCTTCGGGAGTAACACAGATACGCAGTATTTT
CDR3aa: CASSFGSNTDTQYF

d_gene: -
abundance: -
v_gene: TRBV27
j_gene: TRBJ1-1
CDR3nt: TGTGCCAGCAGTATCCTATCCGATGGCGGGGGCACTGAAGCTTTCTTT
CDR3aa: CASSILSDGGGTEAFF

d_gene: TRBD2
abundance: few
v_gene: TRBV3-1
j_gene: TRBJ2-3
CDR3nt: TGTGCCAGCAGTCTAGCGGGGGAAACAGATACGCAGTATTTT
CDR3aa: CASSLAGETDTQYF

d_gene: -
abundance: few
v_gene: TRBV27
j_gene: TRBJ1-5
CDR3nt: TGTGCCAGCAGTTCTTCATGGGGAAATCAGCCCCAGCATTTT
CDR3aa: CASSSSWGNQPQHF

d_gene: TRBD1
abundance: many
v_gene: TRBV5-1
j_gene: TRBJ1-1
CDR3nt: TGCGCCAGCAGCTTACCGCAGGGGGACACTGAAGCTTTCTTT
CDR3aa: CASSLPQGDTEAFF

d_gene: -
abundance: few
v_gene: TRBV19
j_gene: TRBJ2-7
CDR3nt: TGTGCCAGTAGTATAAGTGCCCGGCCAACCTACGAGCAGTACTTC
CDR3aa: CASSISARPTYEQYF

d_gene: TRBD1
abundance: few
v_gene: TRBV20-1
j_gene: TRBJ1-5
CDR3nt: TGCAGTGCTAGTGACAGGGATCAGCCCCAGCATTTT
CDR3aa: CSASDRDQPQHF

d_gene: -
abundance: -
v_gene: TRBV5-1
j_gene: TRBJ2-7
CDR3nt: TGCGCCAGCAGCACGTCGGAGGGTTCCTCCTACGAGCAGTACTTC
CDR3aa: CASSTSEGSSYEQYF